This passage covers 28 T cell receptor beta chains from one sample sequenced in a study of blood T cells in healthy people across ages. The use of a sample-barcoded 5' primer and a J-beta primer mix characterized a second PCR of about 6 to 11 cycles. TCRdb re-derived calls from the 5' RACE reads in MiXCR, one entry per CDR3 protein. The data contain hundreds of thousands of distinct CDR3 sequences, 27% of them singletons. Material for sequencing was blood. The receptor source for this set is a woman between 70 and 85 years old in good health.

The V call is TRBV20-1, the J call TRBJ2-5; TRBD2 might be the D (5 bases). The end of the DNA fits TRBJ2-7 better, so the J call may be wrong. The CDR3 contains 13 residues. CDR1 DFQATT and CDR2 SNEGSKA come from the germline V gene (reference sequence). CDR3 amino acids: CSARSDREHEQYF. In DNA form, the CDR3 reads TGCAGTGCTAGATCTGACCGGGAACACGAGCAGTACTTC.

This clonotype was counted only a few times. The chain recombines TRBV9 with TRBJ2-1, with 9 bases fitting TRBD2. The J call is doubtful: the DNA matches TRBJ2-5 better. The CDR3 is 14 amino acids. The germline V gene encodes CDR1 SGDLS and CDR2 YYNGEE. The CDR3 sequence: CASSDLAGVGTQYF. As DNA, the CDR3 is TGTGCCAGCAGCGACTTAGCGGGAGTCGGGACCCAGTACTTC.

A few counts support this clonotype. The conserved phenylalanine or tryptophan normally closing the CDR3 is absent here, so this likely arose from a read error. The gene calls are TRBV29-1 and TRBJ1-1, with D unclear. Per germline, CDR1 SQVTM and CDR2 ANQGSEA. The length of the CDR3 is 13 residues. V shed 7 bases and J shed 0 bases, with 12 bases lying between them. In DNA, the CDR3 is TGCAGCGCCGGCAAGAACATGAACACTGAAGCTTTCCTT. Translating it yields CSAGKNMNTEAFL.

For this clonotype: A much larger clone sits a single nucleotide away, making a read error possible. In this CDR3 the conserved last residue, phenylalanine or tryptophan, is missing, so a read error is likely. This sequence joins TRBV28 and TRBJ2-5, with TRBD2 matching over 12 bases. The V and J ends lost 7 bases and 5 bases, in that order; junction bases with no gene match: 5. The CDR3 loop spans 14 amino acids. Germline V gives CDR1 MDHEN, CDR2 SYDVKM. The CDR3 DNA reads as TGTGCCAGCACTAGCGGGAGGGCCGGGGAGACCCAGTACCTC. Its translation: CASTSGRAGETQYL.

CDR3 DNA: TGTGCCATCAGTACAGGGAGGACAGAGACCCAGTACTTC. The encoded protein is CAISTGRTETQYF. This chain connects TRBV10-3 to TRBJ2-5; TRBD1 or TRBD2 may be the D gene (6 bases each). Trimming removed 5 bases at V and 4 bases at J, with 11 bases between. Germline values: CDR1 ENHRY, CDR2 SYGVKD. This CDR3 is 13 amino acids long.

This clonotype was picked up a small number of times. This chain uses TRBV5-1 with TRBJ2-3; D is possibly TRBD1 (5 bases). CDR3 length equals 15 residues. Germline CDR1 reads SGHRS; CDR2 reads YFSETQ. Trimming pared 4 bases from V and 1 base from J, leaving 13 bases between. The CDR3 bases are TGCGCCAGCAGCACAGGTCGCTCCGGCACAGATACGCAGTATTTT. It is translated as CASSTGRSGTDTQYF.

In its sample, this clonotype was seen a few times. In nucleotides, the CDR3 is TGTGCCAGCAGTTACTCGGAGGGAGGCGAGCAGTACTTC. Encoded protein: CASSYSEGGEQYF. The chain combines TRBV6-6 with TRBJ2-7; D perhaps matches TRBD2 (6 bases). The CDR3 has 13 residues. Trimming took off 0 bases at V and 6 bases at J, with 9 bases between the two ends. The germline gives CDR1 MNHNY, CDR2 SVGAGI (reference sequence).

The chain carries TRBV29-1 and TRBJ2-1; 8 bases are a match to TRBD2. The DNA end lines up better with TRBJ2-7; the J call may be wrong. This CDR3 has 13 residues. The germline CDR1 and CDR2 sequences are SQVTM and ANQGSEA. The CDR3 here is CSVFTAGAYEQYF. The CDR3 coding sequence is TGCAGCGTTTTTACAGCGGGAGCCTACGAGCAGTACTTC.

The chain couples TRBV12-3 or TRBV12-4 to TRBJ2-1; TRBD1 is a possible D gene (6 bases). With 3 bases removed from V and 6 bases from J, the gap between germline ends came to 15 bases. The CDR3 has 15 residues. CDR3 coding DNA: TGTGCCAGCAGTTTCGGACAGACCCTCCCCAATGAGCAGTTCTTC. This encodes CASSFGQTLPNEQFF.

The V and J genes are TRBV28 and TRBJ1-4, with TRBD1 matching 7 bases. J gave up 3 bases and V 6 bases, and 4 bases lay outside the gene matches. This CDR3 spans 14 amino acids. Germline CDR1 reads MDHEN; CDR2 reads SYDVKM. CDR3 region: CASSAGGANEKLFF. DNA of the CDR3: TGTGCCAGCAGCGCAGGGGGAGCTAATGAAAAACTGTTTTTT.

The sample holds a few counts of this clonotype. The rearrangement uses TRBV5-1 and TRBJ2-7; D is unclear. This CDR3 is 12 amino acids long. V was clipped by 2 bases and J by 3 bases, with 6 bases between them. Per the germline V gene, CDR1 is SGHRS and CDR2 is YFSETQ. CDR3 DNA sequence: TGCGCCAGCAGCTTCCCCGGCTACGAGCAGTACTTC. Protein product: CASSFPGYEQYF.

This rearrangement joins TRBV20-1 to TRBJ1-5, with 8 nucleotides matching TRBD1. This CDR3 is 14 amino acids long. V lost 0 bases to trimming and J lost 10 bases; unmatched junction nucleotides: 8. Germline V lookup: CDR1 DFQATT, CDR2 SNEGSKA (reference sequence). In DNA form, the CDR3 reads TGCAGTGCTAGAGAGGCGACAGGGGAATCTCCCCAGCATTTT. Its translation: CSAREATGESPQHF.

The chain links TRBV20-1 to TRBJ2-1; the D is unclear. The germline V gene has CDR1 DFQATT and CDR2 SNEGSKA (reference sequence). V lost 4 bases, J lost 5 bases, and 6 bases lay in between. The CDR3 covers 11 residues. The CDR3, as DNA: TGCAGTGCTAAGAAGGACAATGAGCAGTTCTTC. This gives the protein CSAKKDNEQFF.

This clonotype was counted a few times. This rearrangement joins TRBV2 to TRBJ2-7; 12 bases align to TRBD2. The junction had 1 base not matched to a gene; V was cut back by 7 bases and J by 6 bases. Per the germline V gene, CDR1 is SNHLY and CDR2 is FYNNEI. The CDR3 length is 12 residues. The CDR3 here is CASTGLAGEQYF. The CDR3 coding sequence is TGTGCCAGCACGGGACTAGCGGGCGAGCAGTACTTC.

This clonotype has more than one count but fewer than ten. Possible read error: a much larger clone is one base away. CDR3 coding DNA: TGCAGCACCAGCACTACTAGCGGGAGGATAGAGCCCCAGTACTTC. It codes for CSTSTTSGRIEPQYF. J is TRBJ2-5 and V is TRBV29-1; 12 nucleotides align to TRBD2. CDR1 and CDR2 from the germline V gene are SQVTM and ANQGSEA. The CDR3 is 15 amino acids.

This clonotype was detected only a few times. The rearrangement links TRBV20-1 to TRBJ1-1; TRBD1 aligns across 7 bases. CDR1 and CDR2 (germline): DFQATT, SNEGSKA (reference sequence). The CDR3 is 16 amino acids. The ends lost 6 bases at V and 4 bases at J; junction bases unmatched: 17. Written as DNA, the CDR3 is TGCAGTGCGGCGGGACAGAGCACGTCGGGCTCCACTGAAGCTTTCTTT. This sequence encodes CSAAGQSTSGSTEAFF.

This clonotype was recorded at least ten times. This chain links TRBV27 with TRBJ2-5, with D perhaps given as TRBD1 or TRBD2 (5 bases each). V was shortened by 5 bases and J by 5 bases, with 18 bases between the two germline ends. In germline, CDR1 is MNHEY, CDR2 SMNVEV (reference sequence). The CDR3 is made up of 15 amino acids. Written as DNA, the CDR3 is TGTGCCAGCAGTACCGGGACGACGGAAGGGGAGACCCAGTACTTC. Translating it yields CASSTGTTEGETQYF.

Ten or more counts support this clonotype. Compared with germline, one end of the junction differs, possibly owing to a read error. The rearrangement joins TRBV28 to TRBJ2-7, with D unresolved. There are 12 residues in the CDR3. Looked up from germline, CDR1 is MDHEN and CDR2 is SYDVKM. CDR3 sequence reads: CASSLGTYEQYF. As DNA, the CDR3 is TGCGCCAGCAGCTTGGGAACCTACGAGCAGTACTTC.

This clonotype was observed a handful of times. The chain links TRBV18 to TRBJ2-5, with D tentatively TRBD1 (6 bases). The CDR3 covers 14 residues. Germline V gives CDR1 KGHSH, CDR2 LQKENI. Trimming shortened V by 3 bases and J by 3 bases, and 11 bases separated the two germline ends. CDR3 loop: CASSPSTGKETQYF. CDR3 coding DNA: TGTGCCAGCTCACCTTCAACAGGGAAAGAGACCCAGTACTTC. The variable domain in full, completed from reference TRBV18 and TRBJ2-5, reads NAGVMQNPRHLVRRRGQEARLRCSPMKGHSHVYWYRQLPEEGLKFMVYLQKENIIDESGMPKERFSAEFPKEGPSILRIQQVVRGDSAAYFCASSPSTGKETQYFGPGTRLLVL.

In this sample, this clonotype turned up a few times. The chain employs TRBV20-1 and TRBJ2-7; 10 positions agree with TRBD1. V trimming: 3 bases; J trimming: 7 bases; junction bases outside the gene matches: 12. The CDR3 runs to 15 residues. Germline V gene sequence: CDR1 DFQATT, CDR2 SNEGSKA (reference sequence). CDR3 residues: CSASPPGQGREEQYF. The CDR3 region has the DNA TGCAGTGCTAGCCCCCCGGGACAGGGGAGGGAAGAGCAGTACTTC.

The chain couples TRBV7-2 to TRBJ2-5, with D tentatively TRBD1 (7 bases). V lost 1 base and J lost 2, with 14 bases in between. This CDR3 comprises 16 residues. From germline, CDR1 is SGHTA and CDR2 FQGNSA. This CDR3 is CASSLVQGGRQETQYF. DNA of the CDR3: TGTGCCAGCAGCTTAGTCCAGGGGGGTCGGCAAGAGACCCAGTACTTC.

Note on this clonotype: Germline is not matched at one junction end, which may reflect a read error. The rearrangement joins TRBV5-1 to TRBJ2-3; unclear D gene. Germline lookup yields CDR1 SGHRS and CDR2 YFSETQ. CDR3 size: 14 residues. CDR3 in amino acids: CASSLTFLTDTQCF. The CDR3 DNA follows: TGCGCCAGCAGCTTGACTTTCTTGACGGATACGCAGTGTTTT.

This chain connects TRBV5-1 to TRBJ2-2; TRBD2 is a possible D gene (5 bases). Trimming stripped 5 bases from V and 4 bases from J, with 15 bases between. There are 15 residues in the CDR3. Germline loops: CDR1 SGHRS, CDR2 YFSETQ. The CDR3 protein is CASRFSVSATGELFF. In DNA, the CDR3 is TGCGCCAGCAGATTCTCTGTTAGCGCCACCGGGGAGCTGTTTTTT.

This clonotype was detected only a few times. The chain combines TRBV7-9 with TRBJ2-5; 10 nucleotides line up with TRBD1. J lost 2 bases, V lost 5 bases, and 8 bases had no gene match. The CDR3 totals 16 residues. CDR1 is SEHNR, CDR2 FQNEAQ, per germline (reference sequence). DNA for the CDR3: TGTGCCAGCAGCCCGGCGAGGGGACAGGGGCAAGAGACCCAGTACTTC. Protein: CASSPARGQGQETQYF.

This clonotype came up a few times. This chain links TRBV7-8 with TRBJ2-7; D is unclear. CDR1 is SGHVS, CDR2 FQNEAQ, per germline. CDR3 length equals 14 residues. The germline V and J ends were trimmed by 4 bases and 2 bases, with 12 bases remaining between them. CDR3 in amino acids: CASSSGGQTYEQYF. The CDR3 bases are TGTGCCAGCAGCTCCGGTGGCCAAACCTACGAGCAGTACTTC.

CDR3 bases: TGTGCCAGCACCGCGTATACTGGTGTCTCCTACAATGAGCAGTTCTTC. It encodes CASTAYTGVSYNEQFF. The chain is built from TRBV7-2 and TRBJ2-1; no definite D call. The CDR3 runs to 16 residues. V was clipped by 7 bases and J by 0 bases, with 16 bases between them. Germline V gives CDR1 SGHTA, CDR2 FQGNSA.

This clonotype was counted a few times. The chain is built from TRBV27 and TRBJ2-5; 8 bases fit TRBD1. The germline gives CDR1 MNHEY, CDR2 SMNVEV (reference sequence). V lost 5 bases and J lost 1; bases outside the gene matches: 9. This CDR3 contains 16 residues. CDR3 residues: CASSLVDRESQETQYF. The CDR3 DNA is TGTGCCAGCAGTCTCGTGGACAGGGAAAGCCAAGAGACCCAGTACTTC.

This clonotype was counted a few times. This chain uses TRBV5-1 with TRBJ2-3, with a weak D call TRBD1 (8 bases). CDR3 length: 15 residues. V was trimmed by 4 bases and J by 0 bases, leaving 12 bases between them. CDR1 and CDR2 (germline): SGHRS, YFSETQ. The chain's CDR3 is CASSGGDRSTDTQYF. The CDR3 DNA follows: TGCGCCAGCAGCGGGGGGGACAGGAGCACAGATACGCAGTATTTT.